Each of the 15 T cell receptor beta chains below was sequenced from the same sample in a study of T cells in Graves' hyperthyroidism and ophthalmopathy. RNA transcripts were the template for amplifying TCR beta CDR3 regions. The study used the HTBI primer set for a first-round RT-PCR of the TCR CDR3. Each CDR3 protein gets one entry after TCRdb re-called the multiplex PCR reads with MiXCR. The table has tens of thousands of distinct CDR3 sequences, about 50% seen once. The sequenced sample consisted of blood. These receptors all stem from a woman in her sixties with Graves' ophthalmopathy.

This clonotype appeared many times. This rearrangement joins TRBV5-1 to TRBJ2-7, with D uncertain. The CDR3 loop spans 13 amino acids. Deletions cut 1 base from V and 0 bases from J, with 5 bases between. The germline V gene has CDR1 SGHRS and CDR2 YFSETQ. CDR3 in DNA: TGCGCCAGCAGCTTGACAGACTCCTACGAGCAGTACTTC. Translation: CASSLTDSYEQYF.

This chain connects TRBV2 to TRBJ1-6, with D maybe TRBD1 (5 bases). The ends were cut back, 5 bases at V and 9 bases at J, with 17 bases in the middle. Germline loops: CDR1 SNHLY, CDR2 FYNNEI. The CDR3 runs 15 residues. Written as DNA, the CDR3 is TGTGCCAGCAGTCTCGACGGGTGGCAGGGTTCACCCCTCCACTTT. Amino acids: CASSLDGWQGSPLHF. Based on the CDR3 plus reference TRBV2 and TRBJ1-6, the full variable domain is EPEVTQTPSHQVTQMGQEVILRCVPISNHLYFYWYRQILGQKVEFLVSFYNNEISEKSEIFDDQFSVERPDGSNFTLKIRSTKLEDSAMYFCASSLDGWQGSPLHFGNGTRLTVT.

This clonotype was counted only a few times. This chain connects TRBV27 to TRBJ1-3; D remains ambiguous. The CDR3 totals 17 residues. Germline CDR1 MNHEY, CDR2 SMNVEV (reference sequence). V lost 7 bases and J 0 bases, leaving 19 bases between the germline ends. CDR3 sequence reads: CASTKLAGGRSGNTIYF. Written as DNA, the CDR3 is TGTGCCAGCACCAAGCTGGCGGGCGGCCGCTCTGGAAACACCATATATTTT.

On this clonotype: One end of the junction is discordant with germline, which a read error may explain. Here the CDR3 DNA reads TGCGCCGGCAGTGCCCGGGGGGGGGACGAAAAACTGTTTTTT. This translates into CAGSARGGDEKLFF. J is TRBJ1-4 and V is TRBV6-1; possible D gene TRBD1, 5 bases. From germline, CDR1 is MNHNS and CDR2 SASEGT. The CDR3 has 14 residues.

The chain is built from TRBV9 and TRBJ1-5; TRBD1 is a possible D gene (6 bases). Germline V lookup: CDR1 SGDLS, CDR2 YYNGEE. CDR3 size: 15 residues. V dropped 0 bases and J dropped 4 bases, with 11 bases sitting between them. Here the CDR3 DNA reads TGTGCCAGCAGCGTAGACGGACAGTTGAATCAGCCCCAGCATTTT. It encodes CASSVDGQLNQPQHF.

This clonotype was counted many times. The V call is TRBV12-3 or TRBV12-4, the J call TRBJ1-1; the D gene is possibly TRBD1 (6 bases). V gave up 1 base and J gave up 0 bases, with 6 bases separating them. The CDR3 covers 14 residues. The CDR3 DNA reads as TGTGCCAGCAGTTTAGGGACAGTGAACACTGAAGCTTTCTTT. Translated: CASSLGTVNTEAFF.

This clonotype was counted at least ten times. The chain has TRBV6-1 and TRBJ2-5; a weak D match, TRBD1 (5 bases). The germline V gene encodes CDR1 MNHNS and CDR2 SASEGT. The CDR3 consists of 11 residues. V was clipped by 6 bases and J by 5 bases, with 7 bases between them. The CDR3 spells CASRGLETQYF. The CDR3 nucleotides read TGTGCCAGCAGGGGGCTGGAGACCCAGTACTTC.

This clonotype was observed at least ten times. The chain links TRBV20-1 to TRBJ1-5; D possibly corresponds to TRBD1 (5 bases). The CDR3 spans 16 residues. Germline V gene lookup returns CDR1 DFQATT and CDR2 SNEGSKA (reference sequence). The germline V and J ends were trimmed by 4 bases and 2 bases, with 18 bases remaining between them. Here the CDR3 reads CSATRGGGEGNQPQHF. In DNA form, the CDR3 reads TGCAGTGCTACCCGTGGGGGGGGAGAGGGCAATCAGCCCCAGCATTTT.

This clonotype has a count of ten or more. The chain has TRBV11-2 and TRBJ1-1; tentative D call: TRBD1 (5 bases). The germline V gene has CDR1 SGHAT and CDR2 FQNNGV. The CDR3 loop spans 14 amino acids. V gave up 4 bases and J gave up 4 bases, with 13 bases separating them. The DNA of the CDR3 is TGTGCCAGCAGCTCTCGAGGCGGGGCCACTGAAGCTTTCTTT. Translating it yields CASSSRGGATEAFF.

By frequency in the sample, this clonotype is medium-sized. The chain is built from TRBV19 and TRBJ1-2; no definite D call. V shed 6 bases and J shed 2 bases, with 7 bases lying between them. Germline V lookup: CDR1 LNHDA, CDR2 SQIVND (reference sequence). This CDR3 is 12 amino acids long. CDR3 sequence: CASSDMNYGYTF. The CDR3 DNA sequence: TGTGCCAGTAGCGATATGAACTATGGCTACACCTTC. The full variable domain, rest sourced from reference TRBV19 and TRBJ1-2, is DGGITQSPKYLFRKEGQNVTLSCEQNLNHDAMYWYRQDPGQGLRLIYYSQIVNDFQKGDIAEGYSVSREKKESFPLTVTSAQKNPTAFYLCASSDMNYGYTFGSGTRLTVV.

This clonotype has ten or more counts. V and J are TRBV10-3 and TRBJ2-2; tentative D call: TRBD2 (5 bases). The CDR3 spans 13 residues. The germline V and J ends were trimmed by 11 bases and 1 base, with 11 bases remaining between them. Germline V lookup: CDR1 ENHRY, CDR2 SYGVKD. CDR3 sequence: CAAEGLNTGELFF. CDR3 in DNA: TGTGCCGCCGAGGGCCTGAACACCGGGGAGCTGTTTTTT.

This clonotype was picked up many times. V and J are TRBV19 and TRBJ2-3; tentative D call: TRBD1 (6 bases). V was trimmed by 7 bases and J by 6 bases, leaving 20 bases between them. Germline CDR1 reads LNHDA; CDR2 reads SQIVND (reference sequence). The CDR3 runs to 15 residues. The CDR3 coding sequence is TGTGCCAGTACCCCTTTCGGGCAGGGGTTCGATACGCAGTATTTT. Translating it yields CASTPFGQGFDTQYF.

The V and J genes are TRBV5-1 and TRBJ2-7; D is possibly TRBD1 or TRBD2 (5 bases each). The CDR3 length is 17 residues. Trimming pared 4 bases from V and 6 bases from J, leaving 26 bases between. Germline assignment: CDR1 SGHRS and CDR2 YFSETQ. CDR3 nucleotides: TGCGCCAGCAGCCCTATTCGGGGCGGACCTTCTACCTGCGAGCAGTACTTC. It encodes CASSPIRGGPSTCEQYF.

In nucleotides, the CDR3 is TGCGCCAGCAGCTTGGGGGCTCAGGGAGGCACTGAAGCTTTCTTT. As protein: CASSLGAQGGTEAFF. This chain connects TRBV5-1 to TRBJ1-1; a possible D gene is TRBD1 (5 bases). V lost 0 bases and J lost 4, with 13 bases in between. The CDR3 runs 15 residues. Germline assignment: CDR1 SGHRS and CDR2 YFSETQ.

The V gene is TRBV29-1, the J gene TRBJ2-1; no reliable D call. CDR1 SQVTM and CDR2 ANQGSEA come from the germline V gene. V gave up 2 bases and J gave up 6 bases, with 20 bases separating them. The CDR3 is 16 residues long. The CDR3 region has the DNA TGCAGCGTTGAAATCCGGCTCGGGTCCGCAGTCAATGAGCAGTTCTTC. This encodes CSVEIRLGSAVNEQFF.